This record looks at one TCR beta chain sequence and its context. J was trimmed by 5 bases and V by 9 bases; bases with no gene match: 17. This CDR3 is built from 17 residues. CDR1 LGHNT and CDR2 FRNRAP come from the germline V gene. The sample belongs to a study of blood T cell repertoires in COVID-19. Overall study context: Samples came from the United States, Italy and Spain, spanning acute and convalescent COVID-19. Nucleic acid was either cDNA or gDNA, and it came from T cells, B-cell-depleted T cells, or PBMCs.

As processed by the authors: Estimated nucleated cell counts came from reference gene primer amplification. TCRdb's table, derived via immunoSEQ multiplex PCR, lists solely in-frame clones and lacks some. That table furnishes V, J and clone size, whereas the DNA furnished D and trimming. The sample includes fewer than 350,000 clones, approximately 86% seen only once; the top ten take around 2.1%. The TCR sequence derives from a woman aged 25-40 years who had recovered from COVID-19. This chain joins TRBV12-5 and TRBJ2-4; 9 bases map to TRBD2. Source material: peripheral blood. CDR3 nucleotides: TGTGCTAGGCCGCGACTCTACTCTAGCGGGGTTGAAAACATTCAGTACTTC. Its translation is CARPRLYSSGVENIQYF.